One and the same sample provided the 10 T cell receptor beta chains below, sequenced in a study of blood T cell repertoires in COVID-19. Using immunoSEQ multiplex PCR, the repertoire was profiled, and TCRdb retains in-frame clones only, with some absent. The sample includes about 480,000 clones, around 88% of them seen just once. Specimen: peripheral blood. The source is a woman between 45 and 65 years old with COVID-19, enrolled during active disease.

The chain has TRBV7-2 and TRBJ2-1, with 7 bases identical to TRBD2. CDR3 length: 15 residues. The V gene end was trimmed by 1 base and the J gene end by 2 bases; junction bases not matched to a gene: 2. Germline CDR1 is SGHTA and CDR2 is FQGNSA. The CDR3 sequence: CASSLGLAAYNEQFF. In DNA, the CDR3 is TGTGCCAGCAGCTTAGGGCTAGCGGCCTACAATGAGCAGTTCTTC.

V and J are TRBV6-1 and TRBJ1-1; D possibly corresponds to TRBD1 (6 bases). The V gene's germline CDR1 is MNHNS and CDR2 SASEGT. V was clipped by 2 bases and J by 4 bases, with 14 bases between them. The CDR3 has 15 amino acids. The CDR3 DNA reads TGTGCCAGCAGTGAACAGGGGCCTGGGAGCACTGAAGCTTTCTTT. Translating it yields CASSEQGPGSTEAFF.

This clone was observed many times. V and J are TRBV5-1 and TRBJ1-2; no clear D gene. V gave up 0 bases and J gave up 8 bases, with 14 bases separating them. From germline, CDR1 is SGHRS and CDR2 YFSETQ. This CDR3 contains 14 residues. CDR3 bases: TGCGCCAGCAGCTTGGACGGACCCGGAGGCGGCTACACCTTC. Translation gives CASSLDGPGGGYTF.

This clone was detected once. This rearrangement joins TRBV7-6 to TRBJ1-2, with unresolved D. This CDR3 region has 15 residues. Germline-derived CDR1 and CDR2 are SGHVS and FNYEAQ. V lost 1 base and J 4 bases, leaving 13 bases between the germline ends. CDR3 protein: CASSLDSSQFYGYTF. The DNA of the CDR3 is TGTGCCAGCAGCTTAGACAGCAGCCAGTTCTATGGCTACACCTTC.

This chain uses TRBV5-1 with TRBJ2-6, with 8 bases matching TRBD1. The germline V gene has CDR1 SGHRS and CDR2 YFSETQ. V gave up 0 bases and J gave up 3 bases; unmatched junction bases: 8. CDR3 length: 18 residues. CDR3: CASSLGQGLPVGANVLTF. The DNA for the CDR3 is TGCGCCAGCAGCTTGGGACAGGGGCTACCTGTTGGGGCCAACGTCCTGACTTTC.

V and J are TRBV2 and TRBJ2-3, with 8 bases matching TRBD2. Unmatched junction bases numbered 16, after V lost 3 bases and J lost 5 bases. The length of the CDR3 is 18 residues. The germline gives CDR1 SNHLY, CDR2 FYNNEI. In nucleotides, the CDR3 is TGTGCCAGCAGTGACGGAGCGGGGGCCCTTCCAATTTTAGATACGCAGTATTTT. Translated, it gives CASSDGAGALPILDTQYF.

V usage is TRBV6-1 and J usage is TRBJ1-1; possibly TRBD1 for D (5 bases). The CDR3 spans 16 residues. Trimming stripped 3 bases from V and 4 bases from J, with 18 bases between. Germline values: CDR1 MNHNS, CDR2 SASEGT. The CDR3 reads CASSEGGYRLGTEAFF. The DNA for the CDR3 is TGTGCCAGCAGTGAGGGGGGGTACCGTCTTGGCACTGAAGCTTTCTTT.

The chain uses TRBV6-5 and TRBJ2-7, with a weak D call TRBD1 (6 bases). The germline V gene encodes CDR1 MNHEY and CDR2 SVGAGI. CDR3 length: 14 residues. V was trimmed by 11 bases and J by 0 bases, leaving 17 bases between them. The DNA of the CDR3 is TGTGCCGGGGCCCGGACAGTCAGCTCCTACGAGCAGTACTTC. Translating it yields CAGARTVSSYEQYF.

The count of this clone is one. The genes are TRBV27 and TRBJ1-1, with a tentative D call TRBD1 (6 bases). The CDR3 loop spans 14 amino acids. Germline V CDR1 and CDR2: MNHEY, SMNVEV (reference sequence). Trimming cost V 3 bases and J 1 base, with 9 bases left between them. DNA of the CDR3: TGTGCCAGCAGTTTCTACAGGGAGAACACTGAAGCTTTCTTT. This translates into CASSFYRENTEAFF.

The V and J genes are TRBV7-8 and TRBJ2-2, with D unresolved. The CDR3 spans 14 residues. Germline CDR1 reads SGHVS; CDR2 reads FQNEAQ. The V gene lost 5 bases and the J gene lost 4 bases, with 11 bases spanning the gap. CDR3 sequence (DNA): TGTGCCAGCAGCCCCACTCGACTCACCGGGGAGCTGTTTTTT. It encodes CASSPTRLTGELFF.